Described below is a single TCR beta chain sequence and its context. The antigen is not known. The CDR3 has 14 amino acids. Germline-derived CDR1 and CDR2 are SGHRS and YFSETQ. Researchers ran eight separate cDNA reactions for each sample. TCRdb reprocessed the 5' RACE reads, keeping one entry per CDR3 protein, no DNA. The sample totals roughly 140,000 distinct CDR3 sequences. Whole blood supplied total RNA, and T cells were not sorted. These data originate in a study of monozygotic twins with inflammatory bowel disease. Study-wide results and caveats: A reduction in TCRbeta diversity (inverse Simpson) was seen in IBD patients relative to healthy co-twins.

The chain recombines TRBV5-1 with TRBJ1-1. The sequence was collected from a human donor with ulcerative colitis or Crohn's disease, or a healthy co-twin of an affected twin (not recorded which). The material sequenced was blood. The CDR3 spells CASSLVNSHTEAFF. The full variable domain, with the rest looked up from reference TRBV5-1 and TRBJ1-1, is KAGVTQTPRYLIKTRGQQVTLSCSPISGHRSVSWYQQTPGQGLQFLFEYFSETQRNKGNFPGRFSGRQFSNSRSEMNVSTLELGDSALYLCASSLVNSHTEAFFGQGTRLTVV.